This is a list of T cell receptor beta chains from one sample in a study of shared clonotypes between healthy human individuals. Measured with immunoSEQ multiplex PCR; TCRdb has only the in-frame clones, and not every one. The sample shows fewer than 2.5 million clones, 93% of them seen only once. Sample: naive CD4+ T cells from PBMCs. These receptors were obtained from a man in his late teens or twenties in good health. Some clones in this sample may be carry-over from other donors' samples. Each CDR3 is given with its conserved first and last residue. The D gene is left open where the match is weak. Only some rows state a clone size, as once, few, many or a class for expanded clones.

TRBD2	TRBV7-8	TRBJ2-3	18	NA	TGTGCCAGCAGCACCAGGCCTCGTTTAGCGGGATACACAGATACGCAGTATTTT	CASSTRPRLAGYTDTQYF
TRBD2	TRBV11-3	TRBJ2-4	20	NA	TGTGCCAGCAGGAATCTGGGGAGCAGCGGGAGGGCCGGGTCCAAAAACATTCAGTACTTC	CASRNLGSSGRAGSKNIQYF
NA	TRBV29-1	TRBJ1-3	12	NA	TGCAGCGTTGAAGACTCTGGAAACACCATATATTTT	CSVEDSGNTIYF
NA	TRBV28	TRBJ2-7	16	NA	TGTGCCAGCAGTTCGCTCCCCAGCGGCAGGGGTTTCGAGCAGTACTTC	CASSSLPSGRGFEQYF
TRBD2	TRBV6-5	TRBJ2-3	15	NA	TGTGCCAGCAGAACGGCGGGAGGGCGCACAGATACGCAGTATTTT	CASRTAGGRTDTQYF
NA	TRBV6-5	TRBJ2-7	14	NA	TGTGCCAGCAGTTACGGGGGATACTACTACGAGCAGTACTTC	CASSYGGYYYEQYF
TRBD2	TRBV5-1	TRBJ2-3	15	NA	TGCGCCAGCAGCCCAGGGACTAGCGGGAGTGATACGCAGTATTTT	CASSPGTSGSDTQYF
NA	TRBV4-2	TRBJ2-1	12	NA	TGTGCCAGCAGCTTGGGACACGGTGAGCAGTTCTTC	CASSLGHGEQFF
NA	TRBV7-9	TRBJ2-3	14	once	TGTGCCAGCAGCTTAGCGCGCGGGGCAGATACGCAGTATTTT	CASSLARGADTQYF
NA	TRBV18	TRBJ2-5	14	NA	TGTGCCAGCTCACCCTCTGGGGGGCCAGAGACCCAGTACTTC	CASSPSGGPETQYF
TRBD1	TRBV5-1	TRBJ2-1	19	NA	TGCGCCAGCAGCTTTAAACCGGGACAGGGAAACTCCGGAGCCGATGAGCAGTTCTTC	CASSFKPGQGNSGADEQFF
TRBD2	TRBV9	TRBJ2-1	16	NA	TGTGCCAGCAGCGTAGAGATCGGGGCGGGAGGCGATGAGCAGTTCTTC	CASSVEIGAGGDEQFF
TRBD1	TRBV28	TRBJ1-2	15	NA	TGTGCCAGCAGTTCCGGGACAGAGACCTACTATGGCTACACCTTC	CASSSGTETYYGYTF
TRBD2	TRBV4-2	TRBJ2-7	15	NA	TGTGCCAGCAGCCAACCTGGGCGGGAGGGTGACGAGCAGTACTTC	CASSQPGREGDEQYF
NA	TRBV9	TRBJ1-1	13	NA	TGTGCCGTCTCCAGGGGACTGAACACTGAAGCTTTCTTT	CAVSRGLNTEAFF
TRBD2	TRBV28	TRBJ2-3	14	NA	TGTGCCAGCAGCCCAGCGGGAATCAGGGATACGCAGTATTTT	CASSPAGIRDTQYF
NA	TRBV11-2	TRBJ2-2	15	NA	TGTGCCAGCAGCTCCGCTCGGGGTTACACCGGGGAGCTGTTTTTT	CASSSARGYTGELFF
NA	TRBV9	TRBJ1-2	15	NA	TGTGCCAGCACCATTGGGGGGGGCGGTCACTATGGCTACACCTTC	CASTIGGGGHYGYTF
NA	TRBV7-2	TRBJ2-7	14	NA	TGTGCCAGCACCCTCGGACTACACGGCTACGAGCAGTACTTC	CASTLGLHGYEQYF
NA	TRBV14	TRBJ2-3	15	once	TGTGCCAGCAGCAACCAGATAACATACACAGATACGCAGTATTTT	CASSNQITYTDTQYF
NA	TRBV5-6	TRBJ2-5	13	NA	TGTGCCAGCAGCCCGAGCCGGGGGGAGACCCAGTACTTC	CASSPSRGETQYF
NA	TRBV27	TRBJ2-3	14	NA	TGTGCCAGCAGCTTAGGCGGACGTGTAGATACGCAGTATTTT	CASSLGGRVDTQYF
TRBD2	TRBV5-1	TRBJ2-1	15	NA	TGCGCCAGCAGCACCCTAGCGGGAGGGCACAATGAGCAGTTCTTC	CASSTLAGGHNEQFF
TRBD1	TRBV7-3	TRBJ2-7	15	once	TGTGCCAGCAGCTTAAGGGGACAGGGCACCGCGGAGCAGTACTTC	CASSLRGQGTAEQYF
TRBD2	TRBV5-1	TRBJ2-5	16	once	TGCGCCAGCAGCTTAACTGGGGTAGCGGGAGAAGAGACCCAGTACTTC	CASSLTGVAGEETQYF
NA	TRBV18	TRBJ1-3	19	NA	TGTGCCAGCTCACTGAACAGGGCCCTTTTCTCTAACTCTGGAAACACCATATATTTT	CASSLNRALFSNSGNTIYF
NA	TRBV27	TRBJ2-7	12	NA	TGTGCCAGTCCTTTGGACCCTTACGAGCAGTACTTC	CASPLDPYEQYF
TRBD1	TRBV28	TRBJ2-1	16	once	TGTGCCAGCAGTTTAGGGGGAGGACAGGGGCTGAATGAGCAGTTCTTC	CASSLGGGQGLNEQFF
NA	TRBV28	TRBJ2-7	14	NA	TGTGCCAGCAGTTTTTCCTCCGCTTTGTTAGAGCAGTACTTC	CASSFSSALLEQYF
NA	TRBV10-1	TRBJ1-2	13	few	TGCGCCAGCAGTGAGGGACCGAACTATGGCTACACCTTC	CASSEGPNYGYTF
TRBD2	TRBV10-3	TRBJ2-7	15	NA	TGTGCCACCCGAGAGAACCTAGCGGGCTCCTACGAGCAGTACTTC	CATRENLAGSYEQYF
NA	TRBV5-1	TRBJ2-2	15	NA	TGCGCCAGCACCTGGGGGACGCTGAACACCGGGGAGCTGTTTTTT	CASTWGTLNTGELFF
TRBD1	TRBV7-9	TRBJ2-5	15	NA	TGTGCCAGCAGCTTACTACAGGGGGTTACAGAGACCCAGTACTTC	CASSLLQGVTETQYF
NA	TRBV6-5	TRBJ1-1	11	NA	TGTGCCAGCAGTGAAGCCCGAGGGGCTTTCTTT	CASSEARGAFF
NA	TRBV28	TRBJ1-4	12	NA	TGTGCCACAGGAGGGGCGGGTGAAAAACTGTTTTTT	CATGGAGEKLFF
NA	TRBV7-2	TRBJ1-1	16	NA	TGTGCCAGCAGCTTAATGGGGAGAGGGGTGAACACTGAAGCTTTCTTT	CASSLMGRGVNTEAFF
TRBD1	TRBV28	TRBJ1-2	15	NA	TGTGCCAGCAGACGACCTGACAGGGCTAACTATGGCTACACCTTC	CASRRPDRANYGYTF
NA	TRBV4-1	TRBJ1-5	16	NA	TGCGCCAGCAGCCAAGGGACACCCCTTAGCAATCAGCCCCAGCATTTT	CASSQGTPLSNQPQHF
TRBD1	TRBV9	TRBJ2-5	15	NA	TGTGCCAGCGCTCCGGGACAGGGGAGACAAGAGACCCAGTACTTC	CASAPGQGRQETQYF
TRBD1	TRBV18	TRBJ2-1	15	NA	TGTGCCAGCTCACTTGGGACAGGGTACTACAATGAGCAGTTCTTC	CASSLGTGYYNEQFF
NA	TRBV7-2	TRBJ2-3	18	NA	TGTGCCAGCAGCTTAATCCAGTTCTACTCGTCCCCCGCAGATACGCAGTATTTT	CASSLIQFYSSPADTQYF
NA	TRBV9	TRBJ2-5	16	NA	TGTGCCAGCAGCTTCTCGGGAAGGGGAGGACAAGAGACCCAGTACTTC	CASSFSGRGGQETQYF
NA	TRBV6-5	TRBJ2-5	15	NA	TGTGCCAGCAGTTACGATAGGCCGCCCGGGGAGACCCAGTACTTC	CASSYDRPPGETQYF
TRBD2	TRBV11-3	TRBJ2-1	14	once	TGTGCCAGCAGCTTAGAAACTAGCGGGAACGAGCAGTTCTTC	CASSLETSGNEQFF
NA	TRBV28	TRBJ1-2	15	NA	TGTGCCAGCAGTTTGGGAGGAACAGCCCGCTATGGCTACACCTTC	CASSLGGTARYGYTF
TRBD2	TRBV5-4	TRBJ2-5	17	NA	TGTGCCAGCAGCTTGGTAGCGGGAGGGCCGGCTGGTGAGACCCAGTACTTC	CASSLVAGGPAGETQYF
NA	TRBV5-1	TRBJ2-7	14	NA	TGCGCCAGCAGCTTATTTGTCCGCTCCTACGAGCAGTACTTC	CASSLFVRSYEQYF
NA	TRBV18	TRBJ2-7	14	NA	TGTGCCAGCTCACCGTTGGACAAAACCTACGAGCAGTACTTC	CASSPLDKTYEQYF
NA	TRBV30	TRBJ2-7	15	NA	TGTGCCTGGAGTGGGGATTCAGACCCTGCCTACGAGCAGTACTTC	CAWSGDSDPAYEQYF
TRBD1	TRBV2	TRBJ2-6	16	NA	TGTGCCAGCCGGGACAGGGGGAGCTCTGGGGCCAACGTCCTGACTTTC	CASRDRGSSGANVLTF
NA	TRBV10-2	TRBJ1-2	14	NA	TGCGCCAGCAGCCCAAGTGGCACTACCTATGGCTACACCTTC	CASSPSGTTYGYTF
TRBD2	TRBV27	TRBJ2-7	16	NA	TGTGCCAGCAGTTCCCCCGCTAGCGGGAGCAGAAACGAGCAGTACTTC	CASSSPASGSRNEQYF